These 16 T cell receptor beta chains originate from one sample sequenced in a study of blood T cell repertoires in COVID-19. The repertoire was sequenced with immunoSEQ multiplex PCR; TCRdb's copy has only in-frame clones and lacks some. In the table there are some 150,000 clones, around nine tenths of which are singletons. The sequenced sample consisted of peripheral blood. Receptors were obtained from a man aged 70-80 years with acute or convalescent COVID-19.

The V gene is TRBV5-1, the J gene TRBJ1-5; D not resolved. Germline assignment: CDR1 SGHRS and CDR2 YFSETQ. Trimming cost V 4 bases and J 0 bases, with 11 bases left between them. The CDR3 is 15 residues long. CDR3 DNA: TGCGCCAGCAGCCCGTCAGGTTATAGCAATCAGCCCCAGCATTTT. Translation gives CASSPSGYSNQPQHF.

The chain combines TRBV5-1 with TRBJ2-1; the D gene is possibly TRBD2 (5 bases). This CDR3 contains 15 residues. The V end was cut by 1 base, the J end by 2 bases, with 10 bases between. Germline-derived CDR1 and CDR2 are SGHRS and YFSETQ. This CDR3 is CASSLTGNTYNEQFF. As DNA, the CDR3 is TGCGCCAGCAGCTTGACGGGGAATACCTACAATGAGCAGTTCTTC.

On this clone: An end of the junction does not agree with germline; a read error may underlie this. DNA for the CDR3: TGTGCCAGCTCACCGCAACCAGGGGGCAACGTCCTGACTTTC. It specifies CASSPQPGGNVLTF. V gene TRBV18 combines with J gene TRBJ2-6, with 7 bases matching TRBD1. Germline CDR1 is KGHSH and CDR2 is LQKENI. CDR3 length: 14 amino acids.

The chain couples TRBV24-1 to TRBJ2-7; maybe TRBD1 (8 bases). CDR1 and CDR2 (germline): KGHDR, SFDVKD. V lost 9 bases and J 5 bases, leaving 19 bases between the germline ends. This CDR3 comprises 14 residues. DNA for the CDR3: TGTGCCACCTCAACGGCACAGGGGGGGAACGAGCAGTACTTC. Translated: CATSTAQGGNEQYF.

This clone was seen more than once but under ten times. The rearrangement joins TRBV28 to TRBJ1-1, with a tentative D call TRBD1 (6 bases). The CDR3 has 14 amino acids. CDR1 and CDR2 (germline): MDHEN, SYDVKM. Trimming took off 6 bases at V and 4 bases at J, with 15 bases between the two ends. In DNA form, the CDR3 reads TGTGCCAGCAGCTTTACGCAGGGGTCCACTGAAGCTTTCTTT. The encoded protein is CASSFTQGSTEAFF.

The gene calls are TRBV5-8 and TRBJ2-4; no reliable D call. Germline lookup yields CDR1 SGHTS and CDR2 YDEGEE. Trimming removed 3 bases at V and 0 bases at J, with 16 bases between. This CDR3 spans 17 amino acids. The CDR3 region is CASSYLQAQRAKNIQYF. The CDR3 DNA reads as TGTGCCAGCAGCTACCTTCAGGCCCAGAGAGCCAAAAACATTCAGTACTTC.

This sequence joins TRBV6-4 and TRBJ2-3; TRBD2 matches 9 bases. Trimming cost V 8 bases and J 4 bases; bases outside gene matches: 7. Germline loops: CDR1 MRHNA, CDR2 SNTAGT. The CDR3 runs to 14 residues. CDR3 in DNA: TGTGCCAGCTCGGTTGCGGGAGGGGCAGATACGCAGTATTTT. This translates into CASSVAGGADTQYF.

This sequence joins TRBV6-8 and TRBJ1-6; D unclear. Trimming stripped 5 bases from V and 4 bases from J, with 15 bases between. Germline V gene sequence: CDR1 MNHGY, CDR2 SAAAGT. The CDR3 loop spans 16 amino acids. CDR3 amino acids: CASSHKRPVYNSPLHF. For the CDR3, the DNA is TGTGCCAGCAGTCATAAGCGACCCGTTTATAATTCACCCCTCCACTTT.

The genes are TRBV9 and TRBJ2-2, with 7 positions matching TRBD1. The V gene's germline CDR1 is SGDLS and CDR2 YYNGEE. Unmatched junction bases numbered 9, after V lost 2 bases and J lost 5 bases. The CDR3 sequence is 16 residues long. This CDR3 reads CASSVRQGRRTGELFF. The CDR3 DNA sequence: TGTGCCAGCAGCGTTCGACAGGGTCGTAGGACCGGGGAGCTGTTTTTT. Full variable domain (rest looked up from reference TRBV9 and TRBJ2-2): DSGVTQTPKHLITATGQRVTLRCSPRSGDLSVYWYQQSLDQGLQFLIQYYNGEERAKGNILERFSAQQFPDLHSELNLSSLELGDSALYFCASSVRQGRRTGELFFGEGSRLTVL.

The CDR3, as DNA: TGTGCCAGCAGTCCGCGGACAGGGCCCTACGAGCAGTACTTC. This gives the protein CASSPRTGPYEQYF. V is TRBV2 and J is TRBJ2-7; 8 nucleotides agree with TRBD1. Germline CDR1 reads SNHLY; CDR2 reads FYNNEI. The CDR3 spans 14 residues. The V and J ends lost 5 bases and 2 bases, in that order; junction bases with no gene match: 5.

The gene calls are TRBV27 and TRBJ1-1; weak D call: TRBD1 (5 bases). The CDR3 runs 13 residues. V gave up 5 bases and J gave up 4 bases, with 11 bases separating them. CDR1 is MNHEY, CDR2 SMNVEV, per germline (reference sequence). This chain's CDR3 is CASSMGRATEAFF. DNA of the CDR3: TGTGCCAGCAGTATGGGCAGGGCCACTGAAGCTTTCTTT.

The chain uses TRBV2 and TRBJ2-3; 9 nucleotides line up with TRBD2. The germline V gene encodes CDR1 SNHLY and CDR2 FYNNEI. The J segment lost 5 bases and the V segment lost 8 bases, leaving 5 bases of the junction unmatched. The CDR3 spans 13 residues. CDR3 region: CASAREGLDTQYF. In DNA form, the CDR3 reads TGTGCCAGCGCGCGGGAGGGCCTAGATACGCAGTATTTT. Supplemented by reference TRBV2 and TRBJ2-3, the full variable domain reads EPEVTQTPSHQVTQMGQEVILRCVPISNHLYFYWYRQILGQKVEFLVSFYNNEISEKSEIFDDQFSVERPDGSNFTLKIRSTKLEDSAMYFCASAREGLDTQYFGPGTRLTVL.

CDR3 in amino acids: CASSLHGEDTQYF. CDR3 DNA: TGTGCCAGCAGCTTACACGGGGAAGATACGCAGTATTTT. This sequence joins TRBV7-3 and TRBJ2-3, with D possibly matching TRBD2 (5 bases). This CDR3 has 13 residues. Trimming pared 2 bases from V and 5 bases from J, leaving 8 bases between. Germline values: CDR1 SGHTA, CDR2 FQGTGA.

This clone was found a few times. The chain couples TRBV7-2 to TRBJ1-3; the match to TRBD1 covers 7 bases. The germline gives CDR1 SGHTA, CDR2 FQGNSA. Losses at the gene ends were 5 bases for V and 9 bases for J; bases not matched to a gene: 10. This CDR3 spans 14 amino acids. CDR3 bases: TGTGCCAGCAGCCCGGGACAGTCCGTTGGCACCATATATTTT. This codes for CASSPGQSVGTIYF.

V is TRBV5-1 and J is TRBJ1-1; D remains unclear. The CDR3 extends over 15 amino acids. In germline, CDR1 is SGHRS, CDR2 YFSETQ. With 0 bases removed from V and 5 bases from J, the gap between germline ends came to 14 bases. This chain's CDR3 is CASSLDAYSGTEAFF. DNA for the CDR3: TGCGCCAGCAGCTTGGATGCGTATTCTGGTACTGAAGCTTTCTTT.

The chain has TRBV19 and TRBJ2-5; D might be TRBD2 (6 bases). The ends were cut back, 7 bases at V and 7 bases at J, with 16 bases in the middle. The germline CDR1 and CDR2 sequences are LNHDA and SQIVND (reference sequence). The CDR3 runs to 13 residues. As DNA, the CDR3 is TGTGCCAGTAACCCGGGCAGGGAGGCGACCCAGTACTTC. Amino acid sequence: CASNPGREATQYF.